The 10 T cell receptor beta chains below come from one sample, sequenced in a study of CD8 T cells in Susac syndrome. An input of 0.5 to 1 ug of RNA was subjected to reverse transcription using random hexamers. TCRdb passed the immunoSEQ multiplex PCR reads through MiXCR, listing each CDR3 protein once. Of 120,000 or so distinct CDR3 sequences in the sample, around 95% were seen once. Material for sequencing was CD8+ T cells from PBMCs. The origin of the receptors is a human donor with Susac syndrome.

V is TRBV7-3 and J is TRBJ2-3, with TRBD2 identical over 7 bases. The length of the CDR3 is 14 residues. Losses at the gene ends were 5 bases for V and 2 bases for J; bases not matched to a gene: 4. Germline CDR1 SGHTA, CDR2 FQGTGA. CDR3 amino acids: CASSASGSTDTQYF. For the CDR3, the DNA is TGTGCCAGCAGCGCTAGCGGTTCCACAGATACGCAGTATTTT.

The CDR3 sequence: CASSQEDSGEDYEQYF. The CDR3 bases are TGCGCCAGCAGCCAAGAGGACAGCGGGGAGGACTACGAGCAGTACTTC. The chain joins TRBV4-3 to TRBJ2-7; a weak D match, TRBD2 (7 bases). Germline V gives CDR1 LGHNA, CDR2 YSLEER. The V end lost 0 bases, the J end lost 3 bases, and 15 bases lay between the germline ends. The CDR3 length is 16 residues.

The chain joins TRBV20-1 to TRBJ1-5, with 7 bases that match TRBD1. The CDR3 runs 14 residues. Germline trimming cut 3 bases from V and 2 bases from J; bases unmatched to any gene: 4. The germline CDR1 and CDR2 sequences are DFQATT and SNEGSKA (reference sequence). CDR3 region: CSARDRSGNQPQHF. Written as DNA, the CDR3 is TGCAGTGCTAGGGACAGGTCAGGCAATCAGCCCCAGCATTTT.

This clonotype was found once. The gene calls are TRBV9 and TRBJ2-5, with D possibly being TRBD1 or TRBD2 (6 bases each). V dropped 5 bases and J dropped 6 bases, with 32 bases sitting between them. Germline values: CDR1 SGDLS, CDR2 YYNGEE. The CDR3 runs to 19 residues. CDR3 loop: CASRVKRGMEGTGMKTQYF. CDR3 DNA sequence: TGTGCCAGCAGAGTCAAGAGGGGGATGGAGGGAACGGGCATGAAGACCCAGTACTTC.

The gene calls are TRBV4-1 and TRBJ2-2; D not resolved. The V gene's germline CDR1 is MGHRA and CDR2 YSYEKL. Trimming took off 2 bases at V and 3 bases at J, with 7 bases between the two ends. The CDR3 is made up of 14 amino acids. The CDR3 sequence is CASSQWNYTGELFF. CDR3 nucleotide sequence: TGCGCCAGCAGCCAATGGAATTACACCGGGGAGCTGTTTTTT.

The V call is TRBV21-1, the J call TRBJ1-2. TRBV21-1 is flagged as a pseudogene. The length of the CDR3 is 15 residues. In nucleotides, the CDR3 is TGTGCCAGCAGCGCGGCAGAACGGCGGCGTTGTGGCTACACCTTC. The encoded protein is CASSAAERRRCGYTF.

This chain joins TRBV6-1 and TRBJ1-5; 10 bases line up with TRBD1. The length of the CDR3 is 17 residues. Germline CDR1 reads MNHNS; CDR2 reads SASEGT. Trimming at V came to 6 bases and at J to 4 bases, leaving 12 bases not matched to a gene. The CDR3, as DNA: TGTGCCAGCAGGGACAGGGGGTCCCTAGCTGGGAATCAGCCCCAGCATTTT. Its translation: CASRDRGSLAGNQPQHF.

The chain combines TRBV11-3 with TRBJ2-1; TRBD2 aligns across 13 bases. Germline-derived CDR1 and CDR2 are SGHNT and YENEEA. Trimming took 4 bases from V and 13 from J; bases not matched to a gene: 4. The CDR3 spans 13 residues. CDR3 in DNA: TGTGCCAGCAGCTCGGGACTAGCGGGACCTCAGTTCTTC. It translates to CASSSGLAGPQFF.

This clonotype has only one observation. The chain carries TRBV20-1 and TRBJ1-1; no definite D call. This CDR3 comprises 14 residues. V was clipped by 5 bases and J by 5 bases, with 18 bases between them. CDR1 DFQATT and CDR2 SNEGSKA come from the germline V gene (reference sequence). The CDR3 region is CSAPHPEGSTEAFF. In nucleotides, the CDR3 is TGCAGTGCTCCTCACCCTGAGGGCTCGACTGAAGCTTTCTTT.

The chain employs TRBV15 and TRBJ2-1; 7 positions agree with TRBD2. The CDR3 loop spans 14 amino acids. From germline, CDR1 is LNHNV and CDR2 YYDKDF (reference sequence). With 8 bases clipped from V and 3 bases from J, the junction kept 7 bases outside the gene matches. DNA of the CDR3: TGTGCCACCTCGGTGGGGGGGGACTACAATGAGCAGTTCTTC. It codes for CATSVGGDYNEQFF.